The TCR beta chain under discussion was sequenced for a study of T cell repertoires in ileal Crohn's disease. The sample's time point: neoterminal ileum biopsy at postoperative endoscopy, about 6 months after surgery. Produced via immunoSEQ multiplex PCR; TCRdb's table is partial and in-frame only. The profile shows roughly 13,000 clones, approximately 81% of them singletons. Material for sequencing was ileal tissue. The clonotype comes from an adult with Crohn's disease.

The CDR3 sequence: CASRGGGARSPLHF. In DNA, the CDR3 is TGTGCCAGCAGGGGTGGGGGGGCTCGATCACCCCTCCACTTT. V usage is TRBV27 and J usage is TRBJ1-6; D perhaps matches TRBD1 (6 bases). V was cut by 6 bases and J by 10 bases, with 16 bases left in between. This CDR3 is built from 14 residues. CDR1 and CDR2 from the germline V gene are MNHEY and SMNVEV (reference sequence).